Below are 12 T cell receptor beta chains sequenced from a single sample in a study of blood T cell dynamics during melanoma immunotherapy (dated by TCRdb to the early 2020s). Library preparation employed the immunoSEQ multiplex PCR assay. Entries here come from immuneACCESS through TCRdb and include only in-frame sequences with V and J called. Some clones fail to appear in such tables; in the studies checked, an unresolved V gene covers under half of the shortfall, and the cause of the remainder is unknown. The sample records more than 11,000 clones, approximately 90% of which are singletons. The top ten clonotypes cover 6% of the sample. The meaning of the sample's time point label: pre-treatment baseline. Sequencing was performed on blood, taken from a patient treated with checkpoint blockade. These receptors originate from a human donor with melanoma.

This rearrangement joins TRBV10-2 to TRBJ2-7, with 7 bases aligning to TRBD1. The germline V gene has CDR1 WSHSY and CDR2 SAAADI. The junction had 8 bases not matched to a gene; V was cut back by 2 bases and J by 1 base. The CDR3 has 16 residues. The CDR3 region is CASSEILTGTSYEQYV. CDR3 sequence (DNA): TGCGCCAGCAGTGAGATACTGACAGGGACATCCTACGAGCAGTACGTC.

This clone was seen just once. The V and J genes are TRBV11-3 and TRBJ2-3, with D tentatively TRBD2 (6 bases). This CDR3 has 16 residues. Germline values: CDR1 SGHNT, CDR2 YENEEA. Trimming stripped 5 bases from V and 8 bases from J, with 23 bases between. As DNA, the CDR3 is TGTGCCAGCAGCGCACGGACCGGAGGAGGGGTTGGTACGCAGTATTTT. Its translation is CASSARTGGGVGTQYF.

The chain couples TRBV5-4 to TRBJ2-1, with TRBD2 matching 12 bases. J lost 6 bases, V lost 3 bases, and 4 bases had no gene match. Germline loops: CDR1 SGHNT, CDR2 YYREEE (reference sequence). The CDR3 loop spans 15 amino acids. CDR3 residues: CASSSGLAGINEQFF. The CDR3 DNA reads TGTGCCAGCAGCTCCGGACTAGCGGGGATCAATGAGCAGTTCTTC.

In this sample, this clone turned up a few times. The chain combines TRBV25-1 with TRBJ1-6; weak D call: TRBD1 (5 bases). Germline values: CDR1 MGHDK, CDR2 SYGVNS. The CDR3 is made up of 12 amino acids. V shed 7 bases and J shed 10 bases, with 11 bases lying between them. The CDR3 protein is CASTRGSSPLHF. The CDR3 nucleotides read TGTGCCAGCACGAGGGGAAGCTCACCCCTCCACTTT.

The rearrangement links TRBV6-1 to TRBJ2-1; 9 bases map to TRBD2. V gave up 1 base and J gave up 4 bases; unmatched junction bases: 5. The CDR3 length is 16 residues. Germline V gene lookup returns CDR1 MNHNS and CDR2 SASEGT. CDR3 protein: CASSEGPSGDYNEQFF. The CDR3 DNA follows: TGTGCCAGCAGTGAAGGTCCTAGCGGGGATTACAATGAGCAGTTCTTC.

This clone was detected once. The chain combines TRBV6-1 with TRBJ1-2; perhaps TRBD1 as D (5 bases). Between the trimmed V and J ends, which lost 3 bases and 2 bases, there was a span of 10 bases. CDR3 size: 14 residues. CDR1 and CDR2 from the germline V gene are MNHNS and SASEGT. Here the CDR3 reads CASSDPGGNYGYTF. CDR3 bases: TGTGCCAGCAGTGACCCGGGGGGGAACTATGGCTACACCTTC.

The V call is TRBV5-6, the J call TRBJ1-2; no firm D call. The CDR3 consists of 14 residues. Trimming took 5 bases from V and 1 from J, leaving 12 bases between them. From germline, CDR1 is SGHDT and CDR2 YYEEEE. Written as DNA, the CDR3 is TGTGCCAGCAGGCCCGACACATTTAACTATGGCTACACCTTC. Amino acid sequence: CASRPDTFNYGYTF.

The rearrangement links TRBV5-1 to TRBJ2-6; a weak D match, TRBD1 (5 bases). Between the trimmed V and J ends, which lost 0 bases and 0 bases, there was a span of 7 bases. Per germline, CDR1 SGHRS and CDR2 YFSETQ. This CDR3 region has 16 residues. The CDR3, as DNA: TGCGCCAGCAGCTTGGGACAGCCCTCTGGGGCCAACGTCCTGACTTTC. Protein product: CASSLGQPSGANVLTF.

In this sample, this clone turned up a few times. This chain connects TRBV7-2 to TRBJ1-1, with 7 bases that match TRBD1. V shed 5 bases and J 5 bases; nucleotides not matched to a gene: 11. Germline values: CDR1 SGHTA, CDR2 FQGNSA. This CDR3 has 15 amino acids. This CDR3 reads CASSQLSTGDTEAFF. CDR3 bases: TGTGCCAGCAGCCAACTCTCTACAGGGGATACTGAAGCTTTCTTT. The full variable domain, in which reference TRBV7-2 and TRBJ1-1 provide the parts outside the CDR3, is GAGVSQSPSNKVTEKGKDVELRCDPISGHTALYWYRQSLGQGLEFLIYFQGNSAPDKSGLPSDRFSAERTGGSVSTLTIQRTQQEDSAVYLCASSQLSTGDTEAFFGQGTRLTVV.

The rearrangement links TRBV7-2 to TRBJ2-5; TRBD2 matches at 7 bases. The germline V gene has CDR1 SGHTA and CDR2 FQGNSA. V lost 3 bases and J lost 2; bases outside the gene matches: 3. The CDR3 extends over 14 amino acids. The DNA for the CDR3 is TGTGCCAGCAGCTTCGGGGGGAATCAAGAGACCCAGTACTTC. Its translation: CASSFGGNQETQYF.

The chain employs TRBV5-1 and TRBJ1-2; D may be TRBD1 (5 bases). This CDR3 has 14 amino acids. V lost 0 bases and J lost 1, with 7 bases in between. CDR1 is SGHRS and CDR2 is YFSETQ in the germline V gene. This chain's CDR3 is CASSLGQLNYGYTF. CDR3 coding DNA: TGCGCCAGCAGCTTGGGACAGCTTAACTATGGCTACACCTTC.

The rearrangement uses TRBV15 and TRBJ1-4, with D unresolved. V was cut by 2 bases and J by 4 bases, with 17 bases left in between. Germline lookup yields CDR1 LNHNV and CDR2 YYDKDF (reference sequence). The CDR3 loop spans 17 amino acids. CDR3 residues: CATSRPINRGGNEKLFF. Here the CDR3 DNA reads TGTGCCACCAGCAGACCCATAAACCGGGGAGGTAATGAAAAACTGTTTTTT. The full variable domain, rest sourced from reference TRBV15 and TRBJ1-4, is DAMVIQNPRYQVTQFGKPVTLSCSQTLNHNVMYWYQQKSSQAPKLLFHYYDKDFNNEADTPDNFQSRRPNTSFCFLDIRSPGLGDTAMYLCATSRPINRGGNEKLFFGSGTQLSVL.